The entry below gives a single T cell receptor (beta chain) sequence along with its context. Its antigen is as yet unknown. This sample was included in a study of CD8+CD57+ T cells in acquired aplastic anemia. In the study overall: Sorted cells (CD4+ and CD8+) yielded DNA amounts that averaged 3.2 ug.

General observations from the study: It was found that more than 25 CD8+ CDR3 sequences were shared between patients and controls.

Profiles of TCR beta VDJ and CDR3 were generated from a genomic DNA template. TCRdb reprocessed the reads via MiXCR and lists one record per CDR3 protein. Seen here are a few hundred thousand distinct CDR3 sequences, more than 25% observed once, and the top ten hold approximately 0.82%. Individuals selected for sequencing had exhibited CD8+CD57+ cell expansion on flow cytometry. Each patient carried a diagnosis of severe acquired aplastic anemia. The sample was sorted CD4+, CD8+, or CD8+CD57+ T cells (not recorded which) from PBMCs. This sequence originates from a human donor with aplastic anemia.

The CDR3 sequence is CASSARDGQGGIVNTEAFF. Here the CDR3 DNA reads TGTGCCAGCAGCGCACGGGACGGACAGGGGGGGATCGTCAACACTGAAGCTTTCTTT. The chain uses TRBV9 and TRBJ1-1; 10 bases align to TRBD1. CDR3 length: 19 residues. Germline V gene sequence: CDR1 SGDLS, CDR2 YYNGEE. J was trimmed by 2 bases and V by 3 bases; bases with no gene match: 16.